This TCR beta chain was captured by sequencing in a study of a mutant IDH1 vaccine in newly diagnosed glioma. Study as a whole: Investigators started vaccination 4-6 weeks after radiotherapy alone, or with temozolomide cycles.

V lost 9 bases and J 2 bases, leaving 7 bases between the germline ends. The CDR3 loop spans 11 amino acids. CDR1 SGHTA and CDR2 FQGNSA come from the germline V gene. This sample's time point: week 5, during vaccination. Mutant IDH1 20-mer peptide, at 300 ug, made up each vaccine dose, with topical imiquimod. On this clone: Its antigen is unknown.

Clones were read by immunoSEQ multiplex PCR, and TCRdb kept only the in-frame ones, dropping some. The table includes 40,000 or so clones, approximately 78% detected once. The material sequenced was PBMCs, taken from a glioma patient whose treatment included an IDH1 peptide vaccine. This chain joins TRBV7-2 and TRBJ2-5; D possibly corresponds to TRBD1 (6 bases). The TCR was taken from a man in his forties with glioma. The CDR3 DNA reads TGTGCCAGACAGGGACAAGAGACCCAGTACTTC. Translated: CARQGQETQYF.